The rows below give T cell receptor beta chains drawn from one sample of a study of a mutant IDH1 vaccine in newly diagnosed glioma. The repertoire was sequenced with immunoSEQ multiplex PCR; TCRdb's copy has only in-frame clones and lacks some. The table includes 80,000 to 100,000 clones, over 75% detected once. Specimen: PBMCs, collected from a glioma patient treated with radiotherapy, temozolomide or both. Receptors originate from a man aged 40-50 years with glioma. Each CDR3 is given with its conserved first and last residue. Fields, in order: V gene, D gene, clone size, J gene, CDR3 DNA, CDR3 protein. D genes are given only for firm matches. Rows may omit the clone size; those that give it use once, few, many or a size class.

TRBV27	-	-	TRBJ1-2	TGTGCCAGCAGTTTCAGCAGGGAAGCGAATGGCTACACCTTC	CASSFSREANGYTF
TRBV5-6	-	few	TRBJ2-5	TGTGCCAGCAGCTTGGAGGGGGGGGCAGAGACCCAGTACTTC	CASSLEGGAETQYF
TRBV2	-	-	TRBJ2-5	TGTGCCAGCGATGTCCAAGAGACCCAGTACTTC	CASDVQETQYF
TRBV11-2	TRBD1	-	TRBJ1-5	TGTGCCAGCAGCTTAGATTCAGGGGGGAGACCCAATCAGCCCCAGCATTTT	CASSLDSGGRPNQPQHF
TRBV7-9	TRBD2	-	TRBJ2-7	TGTGCCAGCAGCTCTGGACTAGCGGGGGTTAGCGAGCAGTACTTC	CASSSGLAGVSEQYF
TRBV6-5	-	few	TRBJ1-1	TGTGCCAGCGTCCGGCAGGTCGCGTATCACACTGAAGCTTTCTTT	CASVRQVAYHTEAFF
TRBV15	-	-	TRBJ2-6	TGTGCCACCAGCAGAGCCTCGGTCTCTGGGGCCAACGTCCTGACTTTC	CATSRASVSGANVLTF
TRBV19	-	-	TRBJ2-3	TGTGCCAGTAGTATAGGGGACGGCCTCCCAGATACGCAGTATTTT	CASSIGDGLPDTQYF
TRBV4-3	-	-	TRBJ2-2	TGCGCCAGCAGCCAAGTGGCAGGGGTGACGGCCGGGGAGCTGTTTTTT	CASSQVAGVTAGELFF
TRBV10-1	TRBD1	few	TRBJ2-3	TGCGCCAGCAGTGGCGGAACAGGGGGCCGCACAGATACGCAGTATTTT	CASSGGTGGRTDTQYF
TRBV6-6	TRBD1	-	TRBJ2-7	TGTGCCAGCAGTTTGGGACAGGGAGAGCACGAGCAGTACTTC	CASSLGQGEHEQYF
TRBV5-4	-	-	TRBJ2-7	TGTGCCAGCAGCTTCGGAACCTACGAGCAGTACTTC	CASSFGTYEQYF
TRBV5-1	-	once	TRBJ2-2	TGCGCCAGCAGCTTCAACGGATCGCCCGGGGAGCTGTTTTTT	CASSFNGSPGELFF
TRBV18	-	-	TRBJ2-7	TGTGCCAGCTCACCACCGAATGGGCAGGGACGCTACGAGCAGTACTTC	CASSPPNGQGRYEQYF
TRBV4-3	-	-	TRBJ1-2	TGCGCCAGCAGCCAAGAGGGGGGCGCTGGGGCCTATGGCTACACCTTC	CASSQEGGAGAYGYTF
TRBV27	-	once	TRBJ2-5	TGTGCCAGCAGGGGGGGCTATGAGACCCAGTACTTC	CASRGGYETQYF
TRBV21-1	-	few	TRBJ2-3	TGTGCCAGCAAAGGGAGGACTAGCGGGAGAATTAGCACAGATACGCAGTATTTT	CASKGRTSGRISTDTQYF
TRBV29-1	TRBD1	-	TRBJ2-7	TGCAGCGTCGACAGGGGTCACGAGCAGTACTTC	CSVDRGHEQYF
TRBV5-4	-	-	TRBJ2-7	TGTGCCAGCAGCTTAGGGGAGGTCTACGAGCAGTACTTC	CASSLGEVYEQYF
TRBV7-8	TRBD2	-	TRBJ2-5	TGTGCCAGCAGCACCCGGACTAGCGGGGCCCAAGAGACCCAGTACTTC	CASSTRTSGAQETQYF
TRBV7-9	-	-	TRBJ1-1	TGTGCCAGCAGCTTAGTTGGGGGCCCCACTGAAGCTTTCTTT	CASSLVGGPTEAFF
TRBV6-5	TRBD1	-	TRBJ2-5	TGTGCCAGCAGTAACTCCAGGGGGCACGTGACCCAGTACTTC	CASSNSRGHVTQYF
TRBV9	TRBD1	-	TRBJ1-5	TGTGCCAGCAGCGTAGAGGCAGGGGGTCAGCCCCAGCATTTT	CASSVEAGGQPQHF
TRBV18	TRBD1	-	TRBJ1-1	TGTGCCAGCTCACCTCCCTCGACAGGGGCCACTGAAGCTTTCTTT	CASSPPSTGATEAFF
TRBV21-1	-	-	TRBJ1-1	TGTGCCAGCAGCCCCGAGGCAGGGAACACTGAAGCTTTCTTT	CASSPEAGNTEAFF
TRBV30	TRBD1	-	TRBJ2-1	TGTGCCTGGAACAGGGACAGGGCTGGAGGTGAGCAGTTCTTC	CAWNRDRAGGEQFF
TRBV7-2	TRBD2	few	TRBJ2-5	TGTGCCAGCAGCTATGGACTAGCGCACTTCCAAGAGACCCAGTACTTC	CASSYGLAHFQETQYF
TRBV23-1	-	-	TRBJ1-4	TGCGCCAGCAGTCATTCGAACGGAACCCGTCTTGAAAAACTGTTTTTT	CASSHSNGTRLEKLFF
TRBV14	-	few	TRBJ2-3	TGTGCCAGCAGCACGCTTCGGCTTACGCAGTATTTT	CASSTLRLTQYF
TRBV28	-	once	TRBJ2-4	TGTGCCAGCAGACCAGGGGCAGACAAAAACATTCAGTACTTC	CASRPGADKNIQYF
TRBV4-3	-	-	TRBJ2-6	TGCGCCAGCAGCCAAGATGTTAGCTCTGGGGCCAACGTCCTGACTTTC	CASSQDVSSGANVLTF
TRBV25-1	-	-	TRBJ2-1	TGTGCCAGCAGTGAGGTCCGGGGCTCCTACAATGAGCAGTTCTTC	CASSEVRGSYNEQFF
TRBV2	-	-	TRBJ2-1	TGTGCCAGCAGTGAAGCGCGGGACCCGCAGTTCTTC	CASSEARDPQFF
TRBV4-2	TRBD2	-	TRBJ2-2	TGTGCCAGCAGCCGGACTAGCGGGGGGGCCGACACCGGGGAGCTGTTTTTT	CASSRTSGGADTGELFF
TRBV5-8	-	-	TRBJ2-7	TGTGCCACCTCGTCGCGGCTACGGCGGGGTTTTTACGAGCAGTACTTC	CATSSRLRRGFYEQYF
TRBV7-9	-	once	TRBJ2-1	TGTGCCAGCAGCTTAGCGAGGGAGCAGTTCTTC	CASSLAREQFF
TRBV21-1	-	-	TRBJ1-5	TGTGCCAGCAGCAATGGGTATAGCAATCAGCCCCAGCATTTT	CASSNGYSNQPQHF
TRBV7-3	-	-	TRBJ2-3	TGTGCCAGCAGCAGTATTAGCACAGATACGCAGTATTTT	CASSSISTDTQYF
TRBV27	-	-	TRBJ2-5	TGTGCCAGCAGTGTGGACGGGGGGCGAGAGACCCAGTACTTC	CASSVDGGRETQYF
TRBV25-1	-	-	TRBJ1-2	TGTGCCAGCAGTTCAACCGGGGGTTACGGCTACACCTTC	CASSSTGGYGYTF
TRBV18	TRBD1	few	TRBJ1-1	TGTGCCAGCTCATACCGGACAGGGGGCGAGACTGAAGCTTTCTTT	CASSYRTGGETEAFF
TRBV7-9	-	-	TRBJ2-7	TGTGCCAGCAGCTTAGCGCGTCAGGGGAGCTCCTACGAGCAGTACTTC	CASSLARQGSSYEQYF
TRBV4-1	TRBD2	-	TRBJ2-5	TGCGCCAGCAGCCAAGAGGGACTAGCGGGGCCCCAAGAGACCCAGTACTTC	CASSQEGLAGPQETQYF
TRBV12-5	-	-	TRBJ1-3	TGTGCTAGTGGTTTGGGGCGGGGGCTATCTGGAAACACCATATATTTT	CASGLGRGLSGNTIYF
TRBV2	TRBD2	once	TRBJ2-5	TGTGCCAGCAGACTAGCGGGAGGAGGACAAGAGACCCAGTACTTC	CASRLAGGGQETQYF
TRBV4-1	-	-	TRBJ1-2	TGCGCCAGCAGCCAAGTAGACAGAAACTATGGCTACACCTTC	CASSQVDRNYGYTF
TRBV6-5	-	-	TRBJ1-1	TGTGCCAGCAGTTACCTGCGCACGAACACTGAAGCTTTCTTT	CASSYLRTNTEAFF
TRBV29-1	TRBD1	few	TRBJ1-5	TGCAGCGTTCGGGGGACAGTGGGTCAGCCCCAGCATTTT	CSVRGTVGQPQHF
TRBV2	TRBD2	-	TRBJ2-7	TGTGCCAGTCGCTCCCCTCAGGGTTATGGGACTAGCGGGACATACGAGCAGTACTTC	CASRSPQGYGTSGTYEQYF
TRBV19	-	-	TRBJ2-2	TGTGCCAGTTCCCCCTCGTGGGGGGAGCTGTTTTTT	CASSPSWGELFF
TRBV29-1	-	-	TRBJ2-7	TGCAGCGTCCGGACTGGGGACGAGCAGTACTTC	CSVRTGDEQYF
TRBV9	-	-	TRBJ2-1	TGTGCCAGCAGCGTAGCGGGGACTTCAACAGGGGAGCAGTTCTTC	CASSVAGTSTGEQFF
TRBV5-1	-	-	TRBJ2-1	TGCGCCAGCACCAGTGGGGGCATCTACAATGAGCAGTTCTTC	CASTSGGIYNEQFF
TRBV4-3	-	-	TRBJ1-1	TGCGCCAGCAGCCAAGATCGGCGGAACACTGAAGCTTTCTTT	CASSQDRRNTEAFF
TRBV6-5	TRBD1	-	TRBJ1-6	TGTGCCAGCAGTTACTCACGACAGGGTAATAATTCACCCCTCCACTTT	CASSYSRQGNNSPLHF
TRBV9	-	-	TRBJ2-5	TGTGCCAGCAGCGTACTAGGGGCAGAGACCCAGTACTTC	CASSVLGAETQYF